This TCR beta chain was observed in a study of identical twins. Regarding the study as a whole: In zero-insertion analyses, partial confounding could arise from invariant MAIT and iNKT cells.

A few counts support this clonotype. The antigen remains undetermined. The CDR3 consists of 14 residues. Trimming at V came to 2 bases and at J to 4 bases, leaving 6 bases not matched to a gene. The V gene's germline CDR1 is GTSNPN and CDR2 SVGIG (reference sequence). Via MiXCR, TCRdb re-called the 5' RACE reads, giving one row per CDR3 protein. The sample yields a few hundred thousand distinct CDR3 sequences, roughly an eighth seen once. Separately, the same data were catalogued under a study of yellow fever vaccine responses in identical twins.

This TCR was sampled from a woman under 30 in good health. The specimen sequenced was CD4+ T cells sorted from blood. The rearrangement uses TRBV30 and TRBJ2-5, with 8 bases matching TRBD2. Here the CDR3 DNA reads TGTGCCTGGAGTAGCGGGGGACCCCGAGAGACCCAGTACTTC. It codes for CAWSSGGPRETQYF.